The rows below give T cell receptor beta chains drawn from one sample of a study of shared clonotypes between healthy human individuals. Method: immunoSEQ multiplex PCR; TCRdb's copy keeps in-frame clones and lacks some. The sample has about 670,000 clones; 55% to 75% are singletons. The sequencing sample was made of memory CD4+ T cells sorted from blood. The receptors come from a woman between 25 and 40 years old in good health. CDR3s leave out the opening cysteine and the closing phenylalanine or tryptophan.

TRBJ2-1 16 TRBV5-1 ASSLEGTGGFSYNEQF
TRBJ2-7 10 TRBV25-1 ASRQTDYEQY
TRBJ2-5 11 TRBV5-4 ASSLFPLETQY
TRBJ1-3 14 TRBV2 ASSLWGASSGNTIY
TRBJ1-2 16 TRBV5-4 ASSLLSFVAPEREGYT
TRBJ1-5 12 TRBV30 AWNRDGGNQPQH
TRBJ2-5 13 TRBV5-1 ASRPGTSGRETQY
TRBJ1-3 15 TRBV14 ASSQALDRVAGNTIY
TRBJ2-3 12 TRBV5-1 ASSLGTLTDTQY
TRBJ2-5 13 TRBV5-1 ASSLPGTSGETQY
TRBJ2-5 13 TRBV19 ASSGSRRKQETQY
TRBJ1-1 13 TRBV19 ASSGSRGRNTEAF
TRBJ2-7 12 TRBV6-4 ASSLLAGVYEQY
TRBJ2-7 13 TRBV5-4 ASSLSAGFDYEQY
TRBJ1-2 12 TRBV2 ASSEGSEPSGYT
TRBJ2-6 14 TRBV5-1 ASSTTGMGRANVLT
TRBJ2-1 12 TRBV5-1 ASSLGQGFNEQF
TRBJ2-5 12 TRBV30 AWSVGQGAETQY
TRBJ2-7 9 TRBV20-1 SASEGYEQY
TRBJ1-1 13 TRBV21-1 ASSTIVRDPIEAF
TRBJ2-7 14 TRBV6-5 ASSYSIVMAAYEQY
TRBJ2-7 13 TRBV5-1 ASSPGTSGSFEQY
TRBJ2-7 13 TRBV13 ASSLLAGGRPEQY
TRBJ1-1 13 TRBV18 ASSPTQGGNTEAF
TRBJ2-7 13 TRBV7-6 ASSPQGQVGGEQY
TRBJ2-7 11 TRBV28 ASSPPPIYEQY
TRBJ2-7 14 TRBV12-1 ASSFGLAGSSYEQY
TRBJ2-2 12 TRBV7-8 ASFGQTNTGELF
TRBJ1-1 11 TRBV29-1 SVVGTGDTEAF
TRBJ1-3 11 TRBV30 AWRHFSGNTIY
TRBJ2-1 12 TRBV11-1 ASSLPEPYNEQF
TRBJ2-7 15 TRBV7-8 ASSLAVASGASYEQY
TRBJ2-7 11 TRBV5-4 ASSLWAGNEQY
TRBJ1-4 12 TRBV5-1 ASSGLATNEKLF
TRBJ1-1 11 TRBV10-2 ASSPTAGTEAF
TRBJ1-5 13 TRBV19 ASSIEGFGRQPQH
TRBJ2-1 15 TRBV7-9 ASSLTAIAGGNNEQF
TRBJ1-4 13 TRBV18 ASSPGNGLGKKLF
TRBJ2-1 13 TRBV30 AWSVQLAGGSEQF
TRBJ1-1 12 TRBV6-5 ASSPRRGGTEAF
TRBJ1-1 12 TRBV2 ASSEQGTNTEAF
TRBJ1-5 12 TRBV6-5 ASSYRGGNQPQH
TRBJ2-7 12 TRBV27 ASSFQHSPYEQY
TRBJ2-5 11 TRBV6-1 ASSRDRDETQY
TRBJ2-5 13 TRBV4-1 ASSPTPLEQETQY
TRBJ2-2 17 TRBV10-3 AICRGLGVAGGPTGELF
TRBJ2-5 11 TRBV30 AWSYWVQETQY
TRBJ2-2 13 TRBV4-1 ASSQDAPNTGELF
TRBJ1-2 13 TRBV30 AWSVWGLSNYGYT
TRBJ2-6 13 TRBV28 ASSLGRIGANVLT
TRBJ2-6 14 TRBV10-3 AISERAGLGANVLT
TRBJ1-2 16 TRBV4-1 ASSQGNELLTRGGGYT
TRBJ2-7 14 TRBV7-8 ASSLQGSGDAYEQY